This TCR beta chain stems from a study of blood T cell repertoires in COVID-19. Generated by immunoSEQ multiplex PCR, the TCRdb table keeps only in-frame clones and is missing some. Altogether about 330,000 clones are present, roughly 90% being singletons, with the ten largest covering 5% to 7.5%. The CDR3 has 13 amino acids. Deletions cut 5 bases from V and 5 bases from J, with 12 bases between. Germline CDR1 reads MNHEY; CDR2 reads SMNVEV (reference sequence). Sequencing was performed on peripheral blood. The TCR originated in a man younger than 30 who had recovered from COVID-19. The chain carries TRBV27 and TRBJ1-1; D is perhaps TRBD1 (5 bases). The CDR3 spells CASSPGGFTEAFF. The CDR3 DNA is TGTGCCAGCAGTCCGGGGGGATTTACTGAAGCTTTCTTT.